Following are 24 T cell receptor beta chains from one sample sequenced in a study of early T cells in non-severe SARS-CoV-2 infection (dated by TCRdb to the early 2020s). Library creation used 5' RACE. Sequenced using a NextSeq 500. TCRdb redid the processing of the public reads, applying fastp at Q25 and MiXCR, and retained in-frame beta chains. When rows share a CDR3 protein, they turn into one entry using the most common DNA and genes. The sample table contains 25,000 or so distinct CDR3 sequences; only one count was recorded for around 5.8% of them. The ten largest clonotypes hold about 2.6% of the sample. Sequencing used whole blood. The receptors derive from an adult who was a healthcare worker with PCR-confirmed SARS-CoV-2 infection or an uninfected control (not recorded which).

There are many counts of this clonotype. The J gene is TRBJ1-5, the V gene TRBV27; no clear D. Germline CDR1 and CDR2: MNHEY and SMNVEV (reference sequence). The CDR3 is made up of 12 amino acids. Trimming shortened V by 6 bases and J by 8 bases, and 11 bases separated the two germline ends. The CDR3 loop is CASSHPAEPQHF. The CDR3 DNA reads TGTGCCAGCAGCCATCCAGCAGAGCCCCAGCATTTT.

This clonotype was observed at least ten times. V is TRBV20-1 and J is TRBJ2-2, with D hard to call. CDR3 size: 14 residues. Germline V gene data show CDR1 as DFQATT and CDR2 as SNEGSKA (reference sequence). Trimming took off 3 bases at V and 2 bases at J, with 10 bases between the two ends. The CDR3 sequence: CSARKLPNTGELFF. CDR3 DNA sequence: TGCAGTGCTAGGAAGCTGCCCAACACCGGGGAGCTGTTTTTT.

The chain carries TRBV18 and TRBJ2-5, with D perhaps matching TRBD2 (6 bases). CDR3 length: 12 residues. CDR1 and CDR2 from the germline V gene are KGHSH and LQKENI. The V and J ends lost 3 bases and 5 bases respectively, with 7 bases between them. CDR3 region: CASSPTRETQYF. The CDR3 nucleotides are TGTGCCAGCTCACCGACTAGGGAGACCCAGTACTTC.

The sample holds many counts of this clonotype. The CDR3 here is CASSFGPRGETQYF. The CDR3 nucleotides read TGTGCCAGCAGCTTCGGGCCGAGAGGAGAGACCCAGTACTTC. This chain uses TRBV11-2 with TRBJ2-5; D is ambiguous. Germline V gene sequence: CDR1 SGHAT, CDR2 FQNNGV. CDR3 length: 14 amino acids. V lost 3 bases to trimming and J lost 4 bases, with 12 bases between them.

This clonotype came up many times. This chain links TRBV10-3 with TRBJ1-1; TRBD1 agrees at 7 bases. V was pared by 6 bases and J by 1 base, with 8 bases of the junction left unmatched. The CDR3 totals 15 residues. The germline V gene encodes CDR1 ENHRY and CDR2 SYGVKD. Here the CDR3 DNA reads TGTGCCATCAGGGAACCCGGACAGGCGAACACTGAAGCTTTCTTT. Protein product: CAIREPGQANTEAFF.

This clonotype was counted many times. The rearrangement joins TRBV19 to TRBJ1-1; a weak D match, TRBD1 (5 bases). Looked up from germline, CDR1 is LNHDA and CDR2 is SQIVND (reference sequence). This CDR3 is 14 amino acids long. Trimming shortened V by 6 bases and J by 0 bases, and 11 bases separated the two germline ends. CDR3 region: CASRDSALNTEAFF. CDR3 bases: TGTGCCAGTAGAGACAGCGCCCTGAACACTGAAGCTTTCTTT.

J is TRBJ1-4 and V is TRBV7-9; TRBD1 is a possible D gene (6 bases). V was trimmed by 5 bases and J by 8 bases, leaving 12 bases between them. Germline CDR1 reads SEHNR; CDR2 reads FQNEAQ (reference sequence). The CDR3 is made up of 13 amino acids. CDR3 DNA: TGTGCCAGCAGCCCCCTAGGGGGGGAAAAACTGTTTTTT. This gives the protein CASSPLGGEKLFF.

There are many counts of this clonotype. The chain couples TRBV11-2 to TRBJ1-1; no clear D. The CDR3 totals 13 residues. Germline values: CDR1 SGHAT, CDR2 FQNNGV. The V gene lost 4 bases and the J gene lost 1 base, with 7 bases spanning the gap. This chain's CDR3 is CASSSQRNTEAFF. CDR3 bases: TGTGCCAGCAGCTCTCAAAGGAACACTGAAGCTTTCTTT.

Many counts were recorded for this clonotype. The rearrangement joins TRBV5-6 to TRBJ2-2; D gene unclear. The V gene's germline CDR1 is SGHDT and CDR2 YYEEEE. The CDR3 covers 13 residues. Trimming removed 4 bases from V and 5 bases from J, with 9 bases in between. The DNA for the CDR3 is TGTGCCAGCAGCGACTGGGATACCGGGGAGCTGTTTTTT. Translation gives CASSDWDTGELFF.

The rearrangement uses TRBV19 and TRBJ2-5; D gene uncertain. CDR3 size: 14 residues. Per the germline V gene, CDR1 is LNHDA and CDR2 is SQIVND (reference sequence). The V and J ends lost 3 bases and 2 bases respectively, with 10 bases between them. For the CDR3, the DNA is TGTGCCAGTAGTATCGGGCCAACGCAAGAGACCCAGTACTTC. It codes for CASSIGPTQETQYF.

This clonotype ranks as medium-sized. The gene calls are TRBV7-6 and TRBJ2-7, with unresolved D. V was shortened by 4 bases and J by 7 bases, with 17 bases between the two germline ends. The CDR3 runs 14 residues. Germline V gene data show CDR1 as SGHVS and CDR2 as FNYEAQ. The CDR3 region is CASSSTPTLGEQYF. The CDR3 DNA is TGTGCCAGCAGCTCTACCCCAACCCTCGGTGAGCAGTACTTC.

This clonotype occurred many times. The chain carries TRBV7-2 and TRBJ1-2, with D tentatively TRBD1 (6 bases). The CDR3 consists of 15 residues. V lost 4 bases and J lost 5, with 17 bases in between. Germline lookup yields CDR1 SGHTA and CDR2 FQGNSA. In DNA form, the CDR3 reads TGTGCCAGCAGCTCCCACCCGGGACAAGGGTATGGCTACACCTTC. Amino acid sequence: CASSSHPGQGYGYTF. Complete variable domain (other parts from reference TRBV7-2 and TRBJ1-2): GAGVSQSPSNKVTEKGKDVELRCDPISGHTALYWYRQSLGQGLEFLIYFQGNSAPDKSGLPSDRFSAERTGGSVSTLTIQRTQQEDSAVYLCASSSHPGQGYGYTFGSGTRLTVV.

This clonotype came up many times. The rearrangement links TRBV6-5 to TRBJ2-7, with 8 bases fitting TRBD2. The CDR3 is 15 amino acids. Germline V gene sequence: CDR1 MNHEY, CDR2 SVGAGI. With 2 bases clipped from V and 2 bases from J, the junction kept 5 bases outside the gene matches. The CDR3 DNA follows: TGTGCCAGCAGTTACGAAGCGGGGGCTACCTACGAGCAGTACTTC. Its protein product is CASSYEAGATYEQYF.

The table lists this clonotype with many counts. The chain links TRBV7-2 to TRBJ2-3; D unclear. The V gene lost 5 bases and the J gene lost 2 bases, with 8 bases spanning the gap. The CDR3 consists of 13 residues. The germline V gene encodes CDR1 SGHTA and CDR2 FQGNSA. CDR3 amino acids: CASSGVLTDTQYF. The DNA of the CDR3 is TGTGCCAGCAGCGGGGTCCTCACAGATACGCAGTATTTT.

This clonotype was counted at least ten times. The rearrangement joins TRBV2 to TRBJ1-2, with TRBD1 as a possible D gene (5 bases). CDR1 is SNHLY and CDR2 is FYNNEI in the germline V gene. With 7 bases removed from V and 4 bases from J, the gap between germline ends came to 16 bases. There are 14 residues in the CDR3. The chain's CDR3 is CASIPGTARYGYTF. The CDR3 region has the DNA TGTGCCAGCATCCCCGGGACCGCTCGCTATGGCTACACCTTC.

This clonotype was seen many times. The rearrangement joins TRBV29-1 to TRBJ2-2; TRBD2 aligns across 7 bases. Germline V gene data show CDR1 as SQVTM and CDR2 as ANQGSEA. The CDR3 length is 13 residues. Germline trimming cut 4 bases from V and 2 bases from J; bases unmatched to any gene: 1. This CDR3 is CSVGGGNTGELFF. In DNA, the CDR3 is TGCAGCGTTGGCGGGGGAAACACCGGGGAGCTGTTTTTT.

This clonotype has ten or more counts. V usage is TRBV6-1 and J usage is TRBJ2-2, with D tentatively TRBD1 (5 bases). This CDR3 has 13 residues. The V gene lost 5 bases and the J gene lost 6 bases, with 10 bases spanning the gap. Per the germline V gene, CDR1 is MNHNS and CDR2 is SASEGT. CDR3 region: CASSTQGSGELFF. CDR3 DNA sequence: TGTGCCAGCAGTACCCAGGGTTCCGGGGAGCTGTTTTTT.

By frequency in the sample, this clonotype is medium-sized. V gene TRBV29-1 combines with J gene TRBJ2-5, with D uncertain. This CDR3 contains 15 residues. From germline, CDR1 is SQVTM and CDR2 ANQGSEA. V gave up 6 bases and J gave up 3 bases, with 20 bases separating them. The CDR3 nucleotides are TGCAGCGTCCAAACATACCATAAATCTAAAGAGACCCAGTACTTC. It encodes CSVQTYHKSKETQYF.

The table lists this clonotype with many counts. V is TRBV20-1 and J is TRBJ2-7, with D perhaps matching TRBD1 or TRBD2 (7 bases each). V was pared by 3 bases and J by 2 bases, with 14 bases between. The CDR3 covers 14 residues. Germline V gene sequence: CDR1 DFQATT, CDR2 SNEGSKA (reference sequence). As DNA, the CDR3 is TGCAGTGCTAGGGGAGGGGGACAGACCTACGAGCAGTACTTC. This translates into CSARGGGQTYEQYF.

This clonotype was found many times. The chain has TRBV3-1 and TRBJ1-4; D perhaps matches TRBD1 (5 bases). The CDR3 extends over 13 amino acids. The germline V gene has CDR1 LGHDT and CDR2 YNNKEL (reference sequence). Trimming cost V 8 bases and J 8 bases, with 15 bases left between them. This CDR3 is CASGASRGEKLFF. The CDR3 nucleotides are TGTGCCAGCGGGGCCTCCCGCGGCGAAAAACTGTTTTTT.

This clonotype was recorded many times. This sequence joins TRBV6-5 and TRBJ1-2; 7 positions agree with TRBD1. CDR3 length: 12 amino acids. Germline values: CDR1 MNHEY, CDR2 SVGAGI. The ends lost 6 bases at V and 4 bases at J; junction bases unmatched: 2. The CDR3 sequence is CASSSGGYGYTF. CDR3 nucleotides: TGTGCCAGCAGCTCAGGGGGCTATGGCTACACCTTC.

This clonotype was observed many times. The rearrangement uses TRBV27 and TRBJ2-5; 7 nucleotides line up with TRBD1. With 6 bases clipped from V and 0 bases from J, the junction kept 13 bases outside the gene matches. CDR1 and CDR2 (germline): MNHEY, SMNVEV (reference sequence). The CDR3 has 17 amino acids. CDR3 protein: CASSIQGRGIYQETQYF. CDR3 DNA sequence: TGTGCCAGCAGCATACAGGGGAGAGGGATTTACCAAGAGACCCAGTACTTC.

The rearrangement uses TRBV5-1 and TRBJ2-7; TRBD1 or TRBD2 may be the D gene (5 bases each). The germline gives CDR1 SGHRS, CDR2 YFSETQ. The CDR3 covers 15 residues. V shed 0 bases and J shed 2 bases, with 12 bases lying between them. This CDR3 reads CASSLAGAAAYEQYF. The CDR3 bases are TGCGCCAGCAGCTTGGCCGGGGCAGCGGCCTACGAGCAGTACTTC. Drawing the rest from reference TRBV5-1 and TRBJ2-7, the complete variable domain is KAGVTQTPRYLIKTRGQQVTLSCSPISGHRSVSWYQQTPGQGLQFLFEYFSETQRNKGNFPGRFSGRQFSNSRSEMNVSTLELGDSALYLCASSLAGAAAYEQYFGPGTRLTVT.

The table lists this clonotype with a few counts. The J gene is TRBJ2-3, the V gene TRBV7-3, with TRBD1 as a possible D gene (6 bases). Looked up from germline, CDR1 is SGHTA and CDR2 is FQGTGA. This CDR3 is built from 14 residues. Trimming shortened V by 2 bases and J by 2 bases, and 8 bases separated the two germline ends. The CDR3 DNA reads TGTGCCAGCAGCTTATGGGGGCCCACAGATACGCAGTATTTT. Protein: CASSLWGPTDTQYF.